The 26 T cell receptor beta chains given below trace back to one sample, sequenced in a study of blood T cell repertoires in COVID-19. Clones were read by immunoSEQ multiplex PCR, and TCRdb kept only the in-frame ones, dropping some. Counted here are about 130,000 clones, more than 80% occurring once; the ten biggest clones make up around 4.5%. The sequencing sample was made of peripheral blood. Receptors were obtained from a human donor in a cohort sampled during active COVID-19.

This chain uses TRBV28 with TRBJ1-2; weak D call: TRBD1 (6 bases). The germline V gene encodes CDR1 MDHEN and CDR2 SYDVKM. The CDR3 covers 13 residues. V shed 6 bases and J shed 5 bases, with 13 bases lying between them. The CDR3 loop is CASRLQGGYGYTF. The CDR3 DNA reads TGTGCCAGCAGGTTACAGGGAGGATATGGCTACACCTTC.

The chain recombines TRBV11-2 with TRBJ2-7; a weak D match, TRBD2 (6 bases). The CDR3 is 14 amino acids. Germline V gene data show CDR1 as SGHAT and CDR2 as FQNNGV. V lost 5 bases to trimming and J lost 2 bases, with 13 bases between them. CDR3 residues: CASSSSGLPYEQYV. The CDR3 DNA reads TGTGCCAGCAGCAGCTCGGGACTTCCCTACGAGCAGTACGTC.

This chain links TRBV4-3 with TRBJ2-3, with TRBD1 matching 8 bases. The J segment lost 3 bases and the V segment lost 4 bases, leaving 3 bases of the junction unmatched. The CDR3 is 14 residues long. From germline, CDR1 is LGHNA and CDR2 YSLEER. CDR3 protein: CASSLGQGTDTQYF. The DNA for the CDR3 is TGCGCCAGCAGCCTAGGACAGGGTACAGATACGCAGTATTTT.

The chain recombines TRBV5-1 with TRBJ1-4, with a tentative D call TRBD1 (6 bases). V was shortened by 3 bases and J by 4 bases, with 13 bases between the two germline ends. The CDR3 spans 15 residues. The germline V gene has CDR1 SGHRS and CDR2 YFSETQ. CDR3 sequence: CASSSQTGDNEKLFF. CDR3 in DNA: TGCGCCAGCAGCTCGCAGACAGGAGATAATGAAAAACTGTTTTTT.

The gene calls are TRBV9 and TRBJ1-3, with 7 positions matching TRBD1. CDR1 is SGDLS, CDR2 YYNGEE, per germline. This CDR3 comprises 15 residues. Losses at the gene ends were 3 bases for V and 0 bases for J; bases not matched to a gene: 3. The CDR3 reads CASSEGQSSGNTIYF. In DNA, the CDR3 is TGTGCCAGCAGCGAGGGACAGAGCTCTGGAAACACCATATATTTT. The full variable domain, in which reference TRBV9 and TRBJ1-3 provide the parts outside the CDR3, is DSGVTQTPKHLITATGQRVTLRCSPRSGDLSVYWYQQSLDQGLQFLIQYYNGEERAKGNILERFSAQQFPDLHSELNLSSLELGDSALYFCASSEGQSSGNTIYFGEGSWLTVV.

The J gene is TRBJ1-1, the V gene TRBV21-1; the table's TRBD1 call for D was not verified on the DNA. TRBV21-1 is shown as a pseudogene. The CDR3 runs 12 residues. The CDR3 DNA sequence: TGTGCCAGGAATCAGGGGAACACTGAAGCTTTCTTT. Amino acids: CARNQGNTEAFF.

The gene calls are TRBV7-6 and TRBJ2-5, with 7 bases matching TRBD2. V shed 2 bases and J 4 bases; nucleotides not matched to a gene: 4. The CDR3 has 14 residues. CDR1 SGHVS and CDR2 FNYEAQ come from the germline V gene. CDR3 amino acids: CASSLQGGGETQYF. As DNA, the CDR3 is TGTGCCAGCAGCTTACAGGGCGGGGGAGAGACCCAGTACTTC.

The chain employs TRBV10-1 and TRBJ2-2; D is ambiguous. Trimming shortened V by 0 bases and J by 6 bases, and 14 bases separated the two germline ends. Germline lookup yields CDR1 WNHNN and CDR2 SYGVQD (reference sequence). The length of the CDR3 is 16 residues. CDR3 sequence: CASSESGQPLAGELFF. The CDR3 bases are TGCGCCAGCAGTGAGTCGGGCCAGCCTTTGGCCGGGGAGCTGTTTTTT.

Only one count was recorded for this clone. Here the CDR3 reads CASSFGQGDEQFF. In DNA form, the CDR3 reads TGTGCCAGCAGTTTTGGCCAGGGCGATGAGCAGTTCTTC. The rearrangement uses TRBV12-3 or TRBV12-4 and TRBJ2-1; possible D gene TRBD1, 5 bases. V was clipped by 3 bases and J by 8 bases, with 11 bases between them. The CDR3 extends over 13 amino acids.

This clone has more than one count but fewer than ten. V is TRBV4-1 and J is TRBJ1-1; TRBD1 aligns across 7 bases. This CDR3 region has 15 residues. Germline-derived CDR1 and CDR2 are MGHRA and YSYEKL. After removal of 0 bases from V and 4 bases from J, the junction contained 5 bases not matched to a gene. The CDR3, as DNA: TGCGCCAGCAGCCAAGATTTGACAGGGAGCACTGAAGCTTTCTTT. Protein product: CASSQDLTGSTEAFF.

V gene TRBV30 combines with J gene TRBJ1-2; 10 nucleotides line up with TRBD1. The CDR3 extends over 13 amino acids. The V gene end was trimmed by 2 bases and the J gene end by 8 bases; junction bases not matched to a gene: 5. Germline lookup yields CDR1 GTSNPN and CDR2 SVGIG (reference sequence). The CDR3 reads CAWSSGQGGGYTF. CDR3 in DNA: TGTGCCTGGAGTTCCGGACAGGGGGGCGGCTACACCTTC.

V is TRBV20-1 and J is TRBJ2-1; the match to TRBD1 covers 7 bases. CDR3 length: 11 amino acids. J lost 14 bases, V lost 5 bases, and 9 bases had no gene match. Germline CDR1 DFQATT, CDR2 SNEGSKA (reference sequence). The DNA for the CDR3 is TGCAGTGCTGTACAGGGGATTATGGAGTTCTTC. Protein sequence: CSAVQGIMEFF.

This clone was counted between two and nine times. The chain recombines TRBV7-2 with TRBJ2-2; 7 nucleotides line up with TRBD1. This CDR3 is built from 15 residues. The V gene end was trimmed by 3 bases and the J gene end by 5 bases; junction bases not matched to a gene: 6. In germline, CDR1 is SGHTA, CDR2 FQGNSA. CDR3 sequence: CASSFRQGSTGELFF. As DNA, the CDR3 is TGTGCCAGCAGCTTCCGACAGGGTTCAACCGGGGAGCTGTTTTTT.

The J gene is TRBJ1-2, the V gene TRBV19, with D perhaps matching TRBD1 (6 bases). This CDR3 has 14 amino acids. Germline V lookup: CDR1 LNHDA, CDR2 SQIVND (reference sequence). V was pared by 8 bases and J by 4 bases, with 17 bases between. The DNA of the CDR3 is TGTGCCAGTCGGAATCTCGACAGGAGCTATGGCTACACCTTC. Translation gives CASRNLDRSYGYTF.

Only one count was recorded for this clone. The V call is TRBV2, the J call TRBJ2-5, with 10 bases fitting TRBD2. The CDR3 spans 15 residues. CDR1 is SNHLY, CDR2 FYNNEI, per germline. Trimming cost V 4 bases and J 3 bases; bases outside gene matches: 5. This CDR3 is CASSALLAGKETQYF. The CDR3 bases are TGTGCCAGCAGTGCCTTACTAGCGGGGAAAGAGACCCAGTACTTC.

The V gene is TRBV18, the J gene TRBJ2-7; D remains ambiguous. The CDR3 is made up of 12 amino acids. Germline V CDR1 and CDR2: KGHSH, LQKENI. V was trimmed by 6 bases and J by 5 bases, leaving 11 bases between them. DNA for the CDR3: TGTGCCAGCTCCTCCACAGTCGACGAGCAGTACGTC. Translating it yields CASSSTVDEQYV.

The DNA of the CDR3 is TGTGCCAGCAGCCAAACCCACAGGGCTACTCCCCTCCACTTT. It is translated as CASSQTHRATPLHF. This rearrangement joins TRBV3-1 (or the pseudogene TRBV3-2) to TRBJ1-6; the D gene is possibly TRBD1 (6 bases). This CDR3 has 14 amino acids. Deletions cut 2 bases from V and 13 bases from J, with 15 bases between. The germline CDR1 and CDR2 sequences are LGHDT and YNNKEL (reference sequence).

The chain employs TRBV5-1 and TRBJ1-1; 9 positions match TRBD1. Germline V gene data show CDR1 as SGHRS and CDR2 as YFSETQ. CDR3 size: 19 residues. The trim removed 4 bases at V and 4 bases at J, leaving 20 bases unmatched. DNA of the CDR3: TGCGCCAGCAGCCCCTGGTGGGGACAGGGCGCCACCCGGGGCACTGAAGCTTTCTTT. This codes for CASSPWWGQGATRGTEAFF.

This clone was recorded a few times. This rearrangement joins TRBV6-2 or TRBV6-3 to TRBJ2-2, with D unclear. This CDR3 contains 14 residues. Trimming took 5 bases from V and 6 from J, leaving 13 bases between them. Germline V gives CDR1 MNHEY, CDR2 SVGEGT. The CDR3 loop reads CASSPQRGPGELFF. As DNA, the CDR3 is TGTGCCAGCAGTCCACAAAGAGGTCCCGGGGAGCTGTTTTTT.

The chain is built from TRBV7-8 and TRBJ2-7; the D gene is possibly TRBD2 (5 bases). Germline CDR1 SGHVS, CDR2 FQNEAQ. The V gene lost 6 bases and the J gene lost 5 bases, with 20 bases spanning the gap. This CDR3 is built from 15 residues. CDR3 DNA sequence: TGTGCCAGCAGACGGGGTACCGTAATAAGCGACGAGCAGTACGTC. It codes for CASRRGTVISDEQYV.

The chain employs TRBV2 and TRBJ2-3; TRBD2 matches at 11 bases. The CDR3 has 17 residues. Germline V gene sequence: CDR1 SNHLY, CDR2 FYNNEI. V gave up 6 bases and J gave up 4 bases; unmatched junction bases: 12. Written as DNA, the CDR3 is TGTGCCAGCAGGAACCAGATACTAGCGGGAGCCCCAGATACGCAGTATTTT. Protein: CASRNQILAGAPDTQYF.

The CDR3 loop is CASSLMGQGDTEAFF. CDR3 in DNA: TGTGCCAGCAGCTTAATGGGACAGGGAGACACTGAAGCTTTCTTT. This chain connects TRBV7-3 to TRBJ1-1, with TRBD1 matching 9 bases. The CDR3 spans 15 residues. V was clipped by 1 base and J by 3 bases; unmatched bases: 3. Germline CDR1 SGHTA, CDR2 FQGTGA.

This chain joins TRBV2 and TRBJ1-1, with TRBD1 matching over 10 bases. The CDR3 covers 18 residues. Germline CDR1 is SNHLY and CDR2 is FYNNEI. V was pared by 1 base and J by 0 bases, with 8 bases of the junction left unmatched. The CDR3 here is CASSEEGTGEGLNTEAFF. As DNA, the CDR3 is TGTGCCAGCAGTGAAGAAGGGACAGGGGAAGGCTTGAACACTGAAGCTTTCTTT.

V is TRBV6-5 and J is TRBJ1-2, with D tentatively TRBD1 (5 bases). Germline-derived CDR1 and CDR2 are MNHEY and SVGAGI. The CDR3 is 12 residues long. In DNA, the CDR3 is TGTGCGTCGGCCTTTAGGGGAGGCGGCTACACCTTC. It translates to CASAFRGGGYTF.

The chain links TRBV12-3 or TRBV12-4 to TRBJ2-3; unclear D gene. Trimming removed 2 bases from V and 4 bases from J, with 7 bases in between. The CDR3 is made up of 13 amino acids. The CDR3 sequence is CASSLSGADTQYF. The CDR3 nucleotides read TGTGCCAGCAGTTTATCGGGTGCAGATACGCAGTATTTT.

This clone has just one count. This chain uses TRBV6-5 with TRBJ2-7; a possible D gene is TRBD2 (5 bases). This CDR3 is built from 14 residues. The V gene lost 0 bases and the J gene lost 2 bases, with 8 bases spanning the gap. Germline V lookup: CDR1 MNHEY, CDR2 SVGAGI. CDR3 DNA sequence: TGTGCCAGCAGTTACTCGATCGGGGCCTACGAGCAGTACTTC. Its translation: CASSYSIGAYEQYF.